This TCR beta chain was captured in a study of blood T cell repertoires in COVID-19. The CDR3 sequence is 14 residues long. The V end was cut by 0 bases, the J end by 4 bases, with 11 bases between. The germline gives CDR1 SGDLS, CDR2 YYNGEE. TCRdb's copy holds only in-frame clones and misses some; the assay was immunoSEQ multiplex PCR. Counted here are fewer than 250,000 clones, less than 90% occurring once; the ten biggest clones make up roughly 10%. The clonotype originates from an elderly woman with COVID-19, enrolled during active disease. The sequenced sample was peripheral blood. This chain links TRBV9 with TRBJ2-7; D may be TRBD1 (5 bases). The CDR3 nucleotides are TGTGCCAGCAGCGTAGGCAGGGAACGGTACGAGCAGTACTTC. Protein: CASSVGRERYEQYF.